These 3 T cell receptor beta chains were sequenced from one sample in a study of CD8 T cells in ankylosing spondylitis. Each CDR3 protein gets one entry after TCRdb re-called the 5' RACE reads with MiXCR. In the table there are 150,000 or so distinct CDR3 sequences, 25% to 35% of which are singletons. What was sequenced was synovial fluid, either unsorted or a sorted T cell fraction (not recorded which). These receptor sequences come from a male donor with ankylosing spondylitis.

CDR3 nucleotide sequence: TGTGCCAGCAGCTTAAACCGCTATTCACCCCTCCACTTT. This sequence encodes CASSLNRYSPLHF. This rearrangement joins TRBV11-2 to TRBJ1-6; D gene uncertain. CDR1 SGHAT and CDR2 FQNNGV come from the germline V gene. This CDR3 has 13 residues. V lost 2 bases, J lost 8 bases, and 7 bases lay in between.

This clonotype was recorded only once. The chain joins TRBV27 to TRBJ1-1; D is ambiguous. The CDR3 contains 13 residues. The germline V gene has CDR1 MNHEY and CDR2 SMNVEV (reference sequence). Trimming pared 5 bases from V and 3 bases from J, leaving 10 bases between. CDR3 nucleotides: TGTGCCAGCAGTGCTGGACCGTACACTGAAGCTTTCTTT. It is translated as CASSAGPYTEAFF.

In its sample, this clonotype was seen a few times. The chain joins TRBV4-3 to TRBJ1-1; D remains unclear. The CDR3 length is 14 residues. The V gene lost 0 bases and the J gene lost 4 bases, with 9 bases spanning the gap. Germline CDR1 and CDR2: LGHNA and YSLEER. CDR3 sequence reads: CASSQELQPTEAFF. Here the CDR3 DNA reads TGCGCCAGCAGCCAAGAACTCCAACCCACTGAAGCTTTCTTT.